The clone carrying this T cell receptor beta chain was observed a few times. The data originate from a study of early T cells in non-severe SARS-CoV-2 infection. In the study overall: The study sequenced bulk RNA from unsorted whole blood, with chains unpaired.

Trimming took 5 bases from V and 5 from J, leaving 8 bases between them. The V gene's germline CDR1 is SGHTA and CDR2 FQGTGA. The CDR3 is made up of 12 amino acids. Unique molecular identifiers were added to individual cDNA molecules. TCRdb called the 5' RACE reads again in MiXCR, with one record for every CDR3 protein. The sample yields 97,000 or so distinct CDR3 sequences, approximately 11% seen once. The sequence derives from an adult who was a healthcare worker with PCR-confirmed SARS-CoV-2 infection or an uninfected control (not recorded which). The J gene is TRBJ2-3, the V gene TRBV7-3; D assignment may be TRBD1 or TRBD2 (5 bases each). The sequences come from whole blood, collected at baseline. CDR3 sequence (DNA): TGTGCCAGCAGCGGGACGGGAGATACGCAGTATTTT. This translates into CASSGTGDTQYF.